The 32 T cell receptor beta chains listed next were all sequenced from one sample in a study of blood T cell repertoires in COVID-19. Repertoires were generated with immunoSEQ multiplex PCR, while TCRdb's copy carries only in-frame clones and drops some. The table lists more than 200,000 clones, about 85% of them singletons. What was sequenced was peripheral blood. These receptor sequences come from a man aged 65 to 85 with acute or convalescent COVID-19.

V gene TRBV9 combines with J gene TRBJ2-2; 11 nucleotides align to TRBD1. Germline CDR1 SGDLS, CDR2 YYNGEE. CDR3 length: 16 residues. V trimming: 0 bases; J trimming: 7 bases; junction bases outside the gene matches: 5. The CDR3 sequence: CASSVAGQGANGELFF. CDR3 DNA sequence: TGTGCCAGCAGCGTAGCAGGACAGGGGGCAAACGGGGAGCTGTTTTTT.

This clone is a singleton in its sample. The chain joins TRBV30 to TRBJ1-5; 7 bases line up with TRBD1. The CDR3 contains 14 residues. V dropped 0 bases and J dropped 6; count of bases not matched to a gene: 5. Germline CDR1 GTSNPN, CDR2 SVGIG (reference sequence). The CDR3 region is CAWSVPGGIQPQHF. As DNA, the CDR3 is TGTGCCTGGAGTGTACCAGGGGGAATTCAGCCCCAGCATTTT. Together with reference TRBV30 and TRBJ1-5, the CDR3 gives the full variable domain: SQTIHQWPATLVQPVGSPLSLECTVEGTSNPNLYWYRQAAGRGLQLLFYSVGIGQISSEVPQNLSASRPQDRQFILSSKKLLLSDSGFYLCAWSVPGGIQPQHFGDGTRLSIL.

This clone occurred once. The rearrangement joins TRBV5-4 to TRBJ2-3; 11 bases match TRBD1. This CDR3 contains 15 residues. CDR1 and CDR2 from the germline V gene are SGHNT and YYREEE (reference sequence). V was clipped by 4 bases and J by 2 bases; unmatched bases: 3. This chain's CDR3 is CASSAGQGVTDTQYF. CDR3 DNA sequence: TGTGCCAGCAGCGCGGGACAGGGGGTCACAGATACGCAGTATTTT.

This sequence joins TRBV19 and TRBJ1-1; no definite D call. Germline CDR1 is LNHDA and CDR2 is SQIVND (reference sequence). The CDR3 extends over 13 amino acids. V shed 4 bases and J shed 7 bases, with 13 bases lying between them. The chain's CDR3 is CASSTREYLEAFF. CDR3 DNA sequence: TGTGCCAGTAGTACGAGGGAATACCTTGAAGCTTTCTTT.

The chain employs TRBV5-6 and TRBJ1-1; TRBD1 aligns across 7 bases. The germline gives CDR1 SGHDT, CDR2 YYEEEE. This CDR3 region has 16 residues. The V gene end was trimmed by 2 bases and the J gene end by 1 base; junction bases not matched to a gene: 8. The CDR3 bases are TGTGCCAGCAGCTTCGACAGGGTTGGTCCGAACACTGAAGCTTTCTTT. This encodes CASSFDRVGPNTEAFF.

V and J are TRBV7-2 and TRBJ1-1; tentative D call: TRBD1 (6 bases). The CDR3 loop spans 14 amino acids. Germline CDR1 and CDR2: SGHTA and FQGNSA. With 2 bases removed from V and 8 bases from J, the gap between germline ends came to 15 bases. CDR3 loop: CASSLRTGGQEAFF. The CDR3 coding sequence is TGTGCCAGCAGCTTAAGAACGGGGGGACAAGAAGCTTTCTTT.

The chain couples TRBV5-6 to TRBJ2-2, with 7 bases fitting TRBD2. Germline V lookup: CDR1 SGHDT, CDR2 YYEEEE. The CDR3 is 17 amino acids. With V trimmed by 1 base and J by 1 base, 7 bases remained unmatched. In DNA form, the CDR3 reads TGTGCCAGCAGCTTGTTCTGGGAGGGGAGGAACACCGGGGAGCTGTTTTTT. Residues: CASSLFWEGRNTGELFF. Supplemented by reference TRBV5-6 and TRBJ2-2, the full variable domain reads DAGVTQSPTHLIKTRGQQVTLRCSPKSGHDTVSWYQQALGQGPQFIFQYYEEEERQRGNFPDRFSGHQFPNYSSELNVNALLLGDSALYLCASSLFWEGRNTGELFFGEGSRLTVL.

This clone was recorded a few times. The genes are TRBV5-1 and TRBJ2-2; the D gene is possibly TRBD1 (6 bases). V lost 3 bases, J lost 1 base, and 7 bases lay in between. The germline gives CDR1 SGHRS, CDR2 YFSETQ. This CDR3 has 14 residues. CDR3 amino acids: CASSSGQNTGELFF. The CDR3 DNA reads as TGCGCCAGCAGCTCGGGACAGAACACCGGGGAGCTGTTTTTT.

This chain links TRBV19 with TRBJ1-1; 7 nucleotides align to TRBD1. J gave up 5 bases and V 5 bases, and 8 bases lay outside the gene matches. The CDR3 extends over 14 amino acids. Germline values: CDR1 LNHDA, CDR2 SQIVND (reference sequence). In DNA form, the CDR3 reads TGTGCCAGTAGTTACCTACAGGGGAATACTGAAGCTTTCTTT. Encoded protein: CASSYLQGNTEAFF.

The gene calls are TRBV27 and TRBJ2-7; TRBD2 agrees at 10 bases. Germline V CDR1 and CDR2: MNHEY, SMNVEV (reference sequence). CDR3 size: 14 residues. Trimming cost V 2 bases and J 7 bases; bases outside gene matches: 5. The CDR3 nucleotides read TGTGCCAGCAGTTTAACCCCACTAGCGGGGGAGCAGTACTTC. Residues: CASSLTPLAGEQYF.

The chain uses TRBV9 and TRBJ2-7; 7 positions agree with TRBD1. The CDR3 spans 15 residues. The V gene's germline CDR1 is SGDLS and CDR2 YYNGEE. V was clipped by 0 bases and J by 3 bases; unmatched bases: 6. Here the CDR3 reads CASSVGGQSDYEQYF. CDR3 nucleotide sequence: TGTGCCAGCAGCGTAGGGGGACAGTCGGACTACGAGCAGTACTTC.

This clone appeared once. This chain's CDR3 is CASSPRGNTGELFF. CDR3 DNA: TGTGCCAGCAGCCCCCGAGGGAACACCGGGGAGCTGTTTTTT. V usage is TRBV7-8 and J usage is TRBJ2-2; D is ambiguous. Trimming removed 5 bases from V and 1 base from J, with 8 bases in between. Per germline, CDR1 SGHVS and CDR2 FQNEAQ. The CDR3 runs to 14 residues.

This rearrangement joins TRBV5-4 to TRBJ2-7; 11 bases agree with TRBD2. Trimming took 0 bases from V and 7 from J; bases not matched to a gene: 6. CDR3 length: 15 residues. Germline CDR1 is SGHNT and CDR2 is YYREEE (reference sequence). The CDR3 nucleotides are TGTGCCAGCAGCTTGGCCATAGCGGGAGGGCGGGAGCAGTACTTC. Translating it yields CASSLAIAGGREQYF. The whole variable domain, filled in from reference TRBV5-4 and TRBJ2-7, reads ETGVTQSPTHLIKTRGQQVTLRCSSQSGHNTVSWYQQALGQGPQFIFQYYREEENGRGNFPPRFSGLQFPNYSSELNVNALELDDSALYLCASSLAIAGGREQYFGPGTRLTVT.

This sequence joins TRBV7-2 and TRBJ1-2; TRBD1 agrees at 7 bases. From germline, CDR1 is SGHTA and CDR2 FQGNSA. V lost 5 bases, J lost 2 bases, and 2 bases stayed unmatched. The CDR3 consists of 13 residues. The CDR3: CASSKDRNYGYTF. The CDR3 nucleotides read TGTGCCAGCAGCAAGGACAGGAACTATGGCTACACCTTC.

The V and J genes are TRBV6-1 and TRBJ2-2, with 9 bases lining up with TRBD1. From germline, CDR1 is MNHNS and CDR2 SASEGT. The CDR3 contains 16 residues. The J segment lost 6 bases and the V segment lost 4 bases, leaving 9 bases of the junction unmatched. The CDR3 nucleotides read TGTGCCAGCAGTGCCTCTCGGACAGGGGACCCCGGGGAGCTGTTTTTT. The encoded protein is CASSASRTGDPGELFF.

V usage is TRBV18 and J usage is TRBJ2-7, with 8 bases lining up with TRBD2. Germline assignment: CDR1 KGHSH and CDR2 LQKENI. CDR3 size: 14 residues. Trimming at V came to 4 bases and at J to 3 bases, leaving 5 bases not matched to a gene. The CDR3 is CASSLPSGYYEQYF. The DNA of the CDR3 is TGTGCCAGCTCACTTCCTAGCGGGTACTACGAGCAGTACTTC. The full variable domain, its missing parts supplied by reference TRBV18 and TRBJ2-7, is NAGVMQNPRHLVRRRGQEARLRCSPMKGHSHVYWYRQLPEEGLKFMVYLQKENIIDESGMPKERFSAEFPKEGPSILRIQQVVRGDSAAYFCASSLPSGYYEQYFGPGTRLTVT.

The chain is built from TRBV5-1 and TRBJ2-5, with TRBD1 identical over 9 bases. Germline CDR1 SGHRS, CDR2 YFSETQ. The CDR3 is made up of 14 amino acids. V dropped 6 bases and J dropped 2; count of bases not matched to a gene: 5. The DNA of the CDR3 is TGCGCCAGCAAAAGACAGGGGGGTCAAGAGACCCAGTACTTC. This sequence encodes CASKRQGGQETQYF.

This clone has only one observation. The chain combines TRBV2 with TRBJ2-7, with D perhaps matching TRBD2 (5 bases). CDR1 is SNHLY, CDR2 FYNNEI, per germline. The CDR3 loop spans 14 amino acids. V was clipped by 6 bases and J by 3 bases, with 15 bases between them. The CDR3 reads CASRGRRTSYEQYF. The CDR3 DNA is TGTGCCAGCAGAGGACGGAGGACCAGCTACGAGCAGTACTTC.

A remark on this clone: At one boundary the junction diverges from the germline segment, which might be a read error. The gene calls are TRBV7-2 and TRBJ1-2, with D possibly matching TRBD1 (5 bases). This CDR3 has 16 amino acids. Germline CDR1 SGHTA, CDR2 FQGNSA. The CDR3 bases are TGTGCCAGCACCTTAAAAGGGGCAGGTTCCCCTAGGGGCTACACCTTC. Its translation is CASTLKGAGSPRGYTF.

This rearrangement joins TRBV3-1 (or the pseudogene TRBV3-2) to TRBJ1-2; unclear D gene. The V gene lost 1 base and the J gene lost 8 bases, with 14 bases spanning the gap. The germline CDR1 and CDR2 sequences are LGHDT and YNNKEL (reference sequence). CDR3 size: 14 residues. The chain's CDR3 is CASSQGASAVGYTF. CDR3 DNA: TGTGCCAGCAGCCAAGGGGCGTCGGCCGTCGGCTACACCTTC.

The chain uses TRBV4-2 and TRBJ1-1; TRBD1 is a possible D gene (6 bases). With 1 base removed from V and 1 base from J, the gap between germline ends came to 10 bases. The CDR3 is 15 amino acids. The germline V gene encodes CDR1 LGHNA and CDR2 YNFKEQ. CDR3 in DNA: TGTGCCAGCAGCCAAGGGGGGCGTTGGAACACTGAAGCTTTCTTT. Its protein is CASSQGGRWNTEAFF.

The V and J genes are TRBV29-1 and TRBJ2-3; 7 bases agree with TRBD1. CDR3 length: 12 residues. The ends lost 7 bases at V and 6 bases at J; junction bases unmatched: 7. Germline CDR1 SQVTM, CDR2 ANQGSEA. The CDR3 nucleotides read TGCAGCGCAGACAGGGTCGGGGATACGCAGTATTTT. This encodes CSADRVGDTQYF.

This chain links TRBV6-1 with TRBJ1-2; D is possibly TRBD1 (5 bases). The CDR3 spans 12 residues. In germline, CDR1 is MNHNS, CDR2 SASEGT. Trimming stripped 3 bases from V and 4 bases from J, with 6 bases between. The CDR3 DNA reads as TGTGCCAGCAGTGACAGGGTCTATGGCTACACCTTC. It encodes CASSDRVYGYTF.

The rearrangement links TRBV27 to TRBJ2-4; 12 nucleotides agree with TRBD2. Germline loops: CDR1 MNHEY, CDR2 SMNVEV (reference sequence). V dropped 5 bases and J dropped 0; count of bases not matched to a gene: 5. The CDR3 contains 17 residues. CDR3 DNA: TGTGCCAGCAGTCCAGGACTAGCGGGGCTAGCCAAAAACATTCAGTACTTC. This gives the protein CASSPGLAGLAKNIQYF.

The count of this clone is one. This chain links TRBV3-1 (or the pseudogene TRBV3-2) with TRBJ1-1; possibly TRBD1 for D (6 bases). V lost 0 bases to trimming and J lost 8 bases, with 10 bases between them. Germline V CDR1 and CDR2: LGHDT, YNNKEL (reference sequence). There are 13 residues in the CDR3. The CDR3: CASSQELGTEAFF. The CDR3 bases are TGTGCCAGCAGCCAAGAACTCGGGACAGAAGCTTTCTTT.

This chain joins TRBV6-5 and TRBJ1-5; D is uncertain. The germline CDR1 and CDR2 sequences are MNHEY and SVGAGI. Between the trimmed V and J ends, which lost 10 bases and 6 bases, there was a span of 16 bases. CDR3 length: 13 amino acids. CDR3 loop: CATQSFHGQPQHF. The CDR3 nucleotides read TGTGCCACCCAGTCCTTCCATGGTCAGCCCCAGCATTTT.

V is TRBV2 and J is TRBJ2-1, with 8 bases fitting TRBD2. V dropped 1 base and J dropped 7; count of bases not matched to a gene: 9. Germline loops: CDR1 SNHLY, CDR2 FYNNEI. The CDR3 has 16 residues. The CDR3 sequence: CASSEDPGTSRNEQFF. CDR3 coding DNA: TGTGCCAGCAGTGAAGATCCCGGGACTAGTAGAAATGAGCAGTTCTTC.

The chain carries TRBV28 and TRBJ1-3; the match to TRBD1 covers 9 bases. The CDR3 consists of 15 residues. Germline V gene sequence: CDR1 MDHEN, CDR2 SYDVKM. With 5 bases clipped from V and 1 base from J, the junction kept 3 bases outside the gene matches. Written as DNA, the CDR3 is TGTGCCAGCAGTAAACAGGGGGCGTCTGGAAACACCATATATTTT. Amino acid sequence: CASSKQGASGNTIYF. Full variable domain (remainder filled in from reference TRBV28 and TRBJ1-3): DVKVTQSSRYLVKRTGEKVFLECVQDMDHENMFWYRQDPGLGLRLIYFSYDVKMKEKGDIPEGYSVSREKKERFSLILESASTNQTSMYLCASSKQGASGNTIYFGEGSWLTVV.

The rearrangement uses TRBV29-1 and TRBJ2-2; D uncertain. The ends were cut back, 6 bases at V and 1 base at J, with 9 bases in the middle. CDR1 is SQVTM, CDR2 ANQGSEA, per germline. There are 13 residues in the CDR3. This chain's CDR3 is CSVRPQNTGELFF. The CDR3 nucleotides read TGCAGCGTGAGGCCACAGAACACCGGGGAGCTGTTTTTT.

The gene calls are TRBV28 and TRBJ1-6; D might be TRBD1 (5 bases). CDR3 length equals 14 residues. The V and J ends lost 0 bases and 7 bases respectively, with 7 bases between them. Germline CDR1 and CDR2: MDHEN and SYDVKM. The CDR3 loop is CASSLWGGNSPLHF. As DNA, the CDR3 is TGTGCCAGCAGTTTATGGGGGGGGAATTCACCCCTCCACTTT.

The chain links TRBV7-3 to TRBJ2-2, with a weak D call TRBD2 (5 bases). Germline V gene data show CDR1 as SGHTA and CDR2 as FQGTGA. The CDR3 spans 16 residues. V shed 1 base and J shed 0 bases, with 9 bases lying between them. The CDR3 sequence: CASSLKAGANTGELFF. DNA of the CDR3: TGTGCCAGCAGCTTAAAAGCCGGGGCGAACACCGGGGAGCTGTTTTTT.

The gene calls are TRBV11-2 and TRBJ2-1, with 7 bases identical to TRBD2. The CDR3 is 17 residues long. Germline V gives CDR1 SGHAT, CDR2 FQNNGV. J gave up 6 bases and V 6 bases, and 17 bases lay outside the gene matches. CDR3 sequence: CASRRPFREAVSNEQFF. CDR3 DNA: TGTGCCAGCAGACGACCCTTTCGGGAGGCCGTTTCCAATGAGCAGTTCTTC.